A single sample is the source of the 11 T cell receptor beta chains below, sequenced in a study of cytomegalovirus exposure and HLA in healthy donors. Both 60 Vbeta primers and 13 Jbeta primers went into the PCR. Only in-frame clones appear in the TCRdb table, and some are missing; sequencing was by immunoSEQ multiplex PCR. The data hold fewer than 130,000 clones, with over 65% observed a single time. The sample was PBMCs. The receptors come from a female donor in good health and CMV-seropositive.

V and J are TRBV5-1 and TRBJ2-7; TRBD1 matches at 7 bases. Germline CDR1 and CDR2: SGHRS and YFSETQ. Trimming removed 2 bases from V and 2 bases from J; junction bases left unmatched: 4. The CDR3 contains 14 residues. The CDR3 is CASSFFGTAYEQYF. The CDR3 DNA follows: TGCGCCAGCAGCTTTTTTGGGACAGCCTACGAGCAGTACTTC.

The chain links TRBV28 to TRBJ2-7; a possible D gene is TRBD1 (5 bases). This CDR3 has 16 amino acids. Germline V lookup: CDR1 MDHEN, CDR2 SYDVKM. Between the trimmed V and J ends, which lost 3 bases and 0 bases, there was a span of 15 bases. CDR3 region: CASSFPKQGPSYEQYF. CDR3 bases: TGTGCCAGCAGTTTCCCCAAGCAGGGCCCCTCCTACGAGCAGTACTTC.

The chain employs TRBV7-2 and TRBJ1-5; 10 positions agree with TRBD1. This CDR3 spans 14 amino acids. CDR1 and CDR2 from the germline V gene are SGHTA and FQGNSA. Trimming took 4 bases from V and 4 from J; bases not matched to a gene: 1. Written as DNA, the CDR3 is TGTGCCAGCAGCTGGGACAGGGGTAATCAGCCCCAGCATTTT. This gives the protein CASSWDRGNQPQHF.

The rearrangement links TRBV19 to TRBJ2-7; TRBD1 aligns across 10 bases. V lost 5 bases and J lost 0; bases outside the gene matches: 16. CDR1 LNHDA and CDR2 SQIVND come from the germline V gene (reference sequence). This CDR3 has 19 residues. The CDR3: CASSAGTGAPTPLSYEQYF. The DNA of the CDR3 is TGTGCCAGTAGTGCCGGGACAGGGGCTCCAACCCCACTCTCCTACGAGCAGTACTTC. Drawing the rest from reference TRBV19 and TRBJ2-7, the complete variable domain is DGGITQSPKYLFRKEGQNVTLSCEQNLNHDAMYWYRQDPGQGLRLIYYSQIVNDFQKGDIAEGYSVSREKKESFPLTVTSAQKNPTAFYLCASSAGTGAPTPLSYEQYFGPGTRLTVT.

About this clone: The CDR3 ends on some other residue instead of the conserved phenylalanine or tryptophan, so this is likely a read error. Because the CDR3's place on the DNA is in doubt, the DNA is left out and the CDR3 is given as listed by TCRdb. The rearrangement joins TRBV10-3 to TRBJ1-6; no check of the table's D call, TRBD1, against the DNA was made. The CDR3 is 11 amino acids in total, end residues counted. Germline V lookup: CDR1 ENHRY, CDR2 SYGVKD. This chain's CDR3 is CAIILRGFSVA.

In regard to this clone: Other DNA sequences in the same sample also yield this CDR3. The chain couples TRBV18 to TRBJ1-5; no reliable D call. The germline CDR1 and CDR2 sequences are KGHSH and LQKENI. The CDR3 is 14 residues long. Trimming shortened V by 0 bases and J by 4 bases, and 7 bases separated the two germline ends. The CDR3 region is CASSPPGGNQPQHF. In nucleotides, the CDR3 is TGTGCCAGCTCACCACCGGGAGGGAATCAGCCCCAGCATTTT.

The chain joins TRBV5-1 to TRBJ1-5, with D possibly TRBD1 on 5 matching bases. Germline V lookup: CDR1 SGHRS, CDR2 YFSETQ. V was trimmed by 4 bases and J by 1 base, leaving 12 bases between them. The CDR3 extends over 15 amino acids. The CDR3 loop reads CASSPDGGSNQPQHF. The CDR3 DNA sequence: TGCGCCAGCAGCCCGGACGGGGGAAGCAATCAGCCCCAGCATTTT.

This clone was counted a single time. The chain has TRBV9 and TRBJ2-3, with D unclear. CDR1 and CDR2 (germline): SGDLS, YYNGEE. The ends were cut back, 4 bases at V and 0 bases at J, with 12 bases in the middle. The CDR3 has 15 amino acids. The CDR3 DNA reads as TGTGCCAGCAGCACCGGTCCTACTAGCACAGATACGCAGTATTTT. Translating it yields CASSTGPTSTDTQYF.

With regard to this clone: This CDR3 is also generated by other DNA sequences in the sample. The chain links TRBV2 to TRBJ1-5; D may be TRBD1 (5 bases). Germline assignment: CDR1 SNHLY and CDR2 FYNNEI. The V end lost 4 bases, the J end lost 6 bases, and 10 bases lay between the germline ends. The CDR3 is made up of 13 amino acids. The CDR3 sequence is CASSGEGLQPQHF. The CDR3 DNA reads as TGTGCCAGCAGTGGGGAGGGGCTTCAGCCCCAGCATTTT.

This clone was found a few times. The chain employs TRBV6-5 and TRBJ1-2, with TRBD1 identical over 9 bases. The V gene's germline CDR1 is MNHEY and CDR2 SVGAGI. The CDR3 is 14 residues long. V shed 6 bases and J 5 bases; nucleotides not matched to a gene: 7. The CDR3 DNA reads TGTGCCAGCAGCCGGACAGGGGTGGCATATGGCTACACCTTC. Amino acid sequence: CASSRTGVAYGYTF.

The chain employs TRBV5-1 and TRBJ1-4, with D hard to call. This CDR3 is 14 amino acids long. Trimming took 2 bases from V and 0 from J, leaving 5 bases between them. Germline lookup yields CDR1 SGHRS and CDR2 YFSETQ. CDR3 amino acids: CASSLTATNEKLFF. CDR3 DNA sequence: TGCGCCAGCAGCTTAACAGCAACTAATGAAAAACTGTTTTTT.